This T cell receptor beta chain was observed in a study of control samples from healthy donors and cancer patients. The CDR3 has 19 amino acids. J lost 1 base, V lost 2 bases, and 12 bases had no gene match. Germline assignment: CDR1 SGHTA and CDR2 FQGNSA. This clone was counted only a few times. Generated by immunoSEQ multiplex PCR, the TCRdb table keeps only in-frame clones and is missing some. The table includes about 120,000 clones, roughly 84% detected once. The source is a man in his forties in good health. Sequenced sample: blood. The chain has TRBV7-2 and TRBJ1-5; 9 bases fit TRBD1. CDR3 coding DNA: TGTGCCAGCAGCTTAAACCCACCCAGGACAGGGGTAAGCAATCAGCCCCAGCATTTT. Protein product: CASSLNPPRTGVSNQPQHF. The full variable domain, completed using reference TRBV7-2 and TRBJ1-5, is GAGVSQSPSNKVTEKGKDVELRCDPISGHTALYWYRQSLGQGLEFLIYFQGNSAPDKSGLPSDRFSAERTGGSVSTLTIQRTQQEDSAVYLCASSLNPPRTGVSNQPQHFGDGTRLSIL.